Shown below are 14 T cell receptor beta chains from a single sample sequenced in a study of T cell repertoires in cytomegalovirus infection. The antigens of these receptors remain unknown. TCRdb fed the reads into MiXCR, producing one record per CDR3 protein. The sample records 450,000 to 650,000 distinct CDR3 sequences, 40% being singletons. Sequencing used cultured PBMCs, obtained from culture after CMV antigen stimulation. The receptors shown here come from a human donor in good health (CMV status not recorded). Some clones in this sample may be carry-over from other donors' samples.

This clonotype was detected many times. The rearrangement uses TRBV7-2 and TRBJ2-1; D unclear. This CDR3 is built from 15 residues. V was shortened by 1 base and J by 5 bases, with 12 bases between the two germline ends. CDR1 is SGHTA, CDR2 FQGNSA, per germline. CDR3 nucleotides: TGTGCCAGCAGCTTAGACGTTTCGGTCAACAATGAGCAGTTCTTC. Its protein product is CASSLDVSVNNEQFF.

J is TRBJ2-1 and V is TRBV6-5; perhaps D is TRBD1 or TRBD2 (7 bases each). The CDR3 covers 13 residues. V lost 8 bases to trimming and J lost 9 bases, with 17 bases between them. CDR1 and CDR2 (germline): MNHEY, SVGAGI. The CDR3 region is CASLTPGGGEQFF. The CDR3 DNA reads as TGTGCCAGCCTAACCCCAGGGGGGGGTGAGCAGTTCTTC.

The chain couples TRBV7-9 to TRBJ2-3; TRBD2 is a possible D gene (6 bases). Germline V lookup: CDR1 SEHNR, CDR2 FQNEAQ (reference sequence). This CDR3 comprises 16 residues. V lost 3 bases and J lost 1, with 14 bases in between. The CDR3: CASSFLGAGGTDTQYF. The CDR3 DNA follows: TGTGCCAGCAGCTTCCTAGGAGCGGGTGGCACAGATACGCAGTATTTT. Variable domain in full (rest from reference TRBV7-9 and TRBJ2-3): DTGVSQNPRHKITKRGQNVTFRCDPISEHNRLYWYRQTLGQGPEFLTYFQNEAQLEKSRLLSDRFSAERPKGSFSTLEIQRTEQGDSAMYLCASSFLGAGGTDTQYFGPGTRLTVL.

This clonotype has just a few counts. The gene calls are TRBV28 and TRBJ2-5; 9 bases are shared with TRBD1. The trim removed 5 bases at V and 5 bases at J, leaving 9 bases unmatched. Germline CDR1 MDHEN, CDR2 SYDVKM. The CDR3 runs to 15 residues. Here the CDR3 DNA reads TGTGCCAGCAGTACTCCACAGGGGGCGAGGGAGACCCAGTACTTC. Amino acids: CASSTPQGARETQYF.

V gene TRBV20-1 combines with J gene TRBJ2-1; a possible D gene is TRBD2 (6 bases). Germline loops: CDR1 DFQATT, CDR2 SNEGSKA (reference sequence). Trimming removed 1 base at V and 1 base at J, with 11 bases between. This CDR3 comprises 15 residues. In DNA, the CDR3 is TGCAGTGCTAGAGTCGGGGGAATATCCTACAATGAGCAGTTCTTC. Its protein product is CSARVGGISYNEQFF.

This clonotype was found a few times. V and J are TRBV2 and TRBJ2-3, with a possible D match to TRBD2 (6 bases). Looked up from germline, CDR1 is SNHLY and CDR2 is FYNNEI. The CDR3 extends over 13 amino acids. CDR3 coding DNA: TGTGCGGCGACGGCGGGACGCACAGATACGCAGTATTTT. Translating gives CAATAGRTDTQYF.

The chain has TRBV10-3 and TRBJ2-5; D might be TRBD2 (5 bases). Germline V gene data show CDR1 as ENHRY and CDR2 as SYGVKD. The CDR3 runs to 15 residues. Trimming shortened V by 3 bases and J by 5 bases, and 16 bases separated the two germline ends. This CDR3 is CAISETKERGETQYF. The CDR3 region has the DNA TGTGCCATCAGTGAAACAAAGGAGCGCGGGGAGACCCAGTACTTC.

The chain is built from TRBV20-1 and TRBJ2-3; possible D gene TRBD1, 6 bases. Trimming removed 6 bases from V and 0 bases from J, with 19 bases in between. Looked up from germline, CDR1 is DFQATT and CDR2 is SNEGSKA (reference sequence). The CDR3 is made up of 16 amino acids. CDR3 DNA: TGCAGTGCGGACGGGACAAAAGGGTCTAGCACAGATACGCAGTATTTT. Translation: CSADGTKGSSTDTQYF.

This chain links TRBV12-3 or TRBV12-4 with TRBJ1-1; no firm D call. The CDR3 length is 12 residues. V was shortened by 6 bases and J by 6 bases, with 11 bases between the two germline ends. The CDR3 loop is CASSRDPAEAFF. The DNA of the CDR3 is TGTGCCAGCAGCCGAGACCCGGCTGAAGCTTTCTTT.

This clonotype has a count of ten or more. The V gene is TRBV11-2, the J gene TRBJ2-3; D unclear. V gave up 3 bases and J gave up 6 bases, with 25 bases separating them. Germline V gene sequence: CDR1 SGHAT, CDR2 FQNNGV. The CDR3 has 18 amino acids. The CDR3 DNA reads as TGTGCCAGCAGCTTGCGCCCTACGACTGCCTGGGTGGTGGATACGCAGTATTTT. This codes for CASSLRPTTAWVVDTQYF.

Comment on this clonotype: Since a much larger clone is just one base distant, this may be a read error. The chain couples TRBV7-9 to TRBJ2-3, with D unclear. V lost 1 base and J lost 5, with 4 bases in between. This CDR3 is built from 12 residues. Germline V lookup: CDR1 SEHNR, CDR2 FQNEAQ (reference sequence). The DNA for the CDR3 is TGTGCCAGCAGCTTAGAAGAAGATACGCAGTATTTT. Translated, it gives CASSLEEDTQYF.

In this sample, this clonotype turned up a few times. This rearrangement joins TRBV6-5 to TRBJ2-2; 8 nucleotides agree with TRBD2. V trimming: 7 bases; J trimming: 1 base; junction bases outside the gene matches: 11. CDR1 and CDR2 (germline): MNHEY, SVGAGI. This CDR3 is 17 amino acids long. The DNA for the CDR3 is TGTGCCAGCAAGGGTTACTGGCGGGGGGAGAACACCGGGGAGCTGTTTTTT. Translation gives CASKGYWRGENTGELFF.

This rearrangement joins TRBV19 to TRBJ2-1; D is perhaps TRBD1 (6 bases). This CDR3 spans 16 amino acids. Between the trimmed V and J ends, which lost 3 bases and 2 bases, there was a span of 14 bases. Germline loops: CDR1 LNHDA, CDR2 SQIVND (reference sequence). CDR3 nucleotide sequence: TGTGCCAGTAGTATTTTGGGCAAGGGGGCCTACAATGAGCAGTTCTTC. It translates to CASSILGKGAYNEQFF.

This clonotype turned up a few times. The V gene is TRBV7-2, the J gene TRBJ1-2, with a tentative D call TRBD1 (6 bases). Trimming removed 5 bases at V and 3 bases at J, with 19 bases between. Germline V lookup: CDR1 SGHTA, CDR2 FQGNSA. The CDR3 sequence is 16 residues long. As DNA, the CDR3 is TGTGCCAGCAGCGAGCAGGGGCCCGCCTCGTACTATGGCTACACCTTC. Protein product: CASSEQGPASYYGYTF.